This record concerns one T cell receptor beta chain sequence. What it binds is unknown. The sample comes from a study of cytomegalovirus exposure and HLA in healthy donors. Study details: An earlier analysis identified 100 million to 130 million unique TCR beta sequences in approximately 170 million T cells. Notes on the study in general: Earlier results showed most TCR beta V segments being productive about 90% or about 30% of the time.

The PCR used 60 Vbeta and 13 Jbeta primers. Data came from immunoSEQ multiplex PCR; TCRdb stores just in-frame clones and leaves some out. The table has under 200,000 clones, roughly 80% seen once. V lost 4 bases and J lost 11, with 11 bases in between. Germline V CDR1 and CDR2: LNHDA, SQIVND (reference sequence). The CDR3 sequence is 11 residues long. V usage is TRBV19 and J usage is TRBJ1-2; no firm D call. The receptor comes from a woman between 18 and 29 years old in good health and CMV-seronegative. The specimen was PBMCs. The CDR3 here is CASSRERKYTF. The DNA of the CDR3 is TGTGCCAGTAGTAGAGAGAGGAAATACACCTTC. Together with reference TRBV19 and TRBJ1-2, the CDR3 gives the full variable domain: DGGITQSPKYLFRKEGQNVTLSCEQNLNHDAMYWYRQDPGQGLRLIYYSQIVNDFQKGDIAEGYSVSREKKESFPLTVTSAQKNPTAFYLCASSRERKYTFGSGTRLTVV.